The T cell receptor (beta chain) described here comes from a study of technical replicates of blood from a few donors. On this clone: The identical CDR3 is also encoded by other nucleotide sequences in the sample.

Only in-frame clones appear in the TCRdb table, and some are missing; sequencing was by immunoSEQ multiplex PCR. Among about 94,000 clones listed, 90% to 96% were seen once. V lost 3 bases and J 3 bases, leaving 3 bases between the germline ends. The CDR3 covers 11 residues. Germline-derived CDR1 and CDR2 are MDHEN and SYDVKM. Sequencing was done on a sample of T cells isolated from PBMCs. This receptor was taken from a human donor in good health. The chain recombines TRBV28 with TRBJ2-7; D gene ambiguous. CDR3 amino acids: CASSFSYEQYF. The CDR3 DNA is TGTGCCAGCAGTTTTAGCTACGAGCAGTACTTC.